One and the same sample provided the 12 T cell receptor beta chains below, sequenced in a study of CD8 T cells in Susac syndrome. Reverse transcription used about 0.5 to 1 ug RNA and random hexamers. TCRdb re-analysed the immunoSEQ multiplex PCR reads in MiXCR, keeping a single row per CDR3 protein. The sample includes about 130,000 distinct CDR3 sequences, 95% of them seen just once. Sequencing was performed on CD8+ T cells from PBMCs. The source of these receptors is a human donor with Susac syndrome.

The chain couples TRBV19 to TRBJ2-5; 11 positions match TRBD2. Trimming cost V 7 bases and J 5 bases; bases outside gene matches: 6. CDR1 LNHDA and CDR2 SQIVND come from the germline V gene (reference sequence). This CDR3 contains 14 residues. The CDR3 coding sequence is TGTGCCAGTAAACTAGCGGGAGTTGGCGAGACCCAGTACTTC. It yields the protein CASKLAGVGETQYF.

This chain links TRBV10-3 with TRBJ2-7; D is perhaps TRBD2 (6 bases). Germline CDR1 and CDR2: ENHRY and SYGVKD. This CDR3 spans 14 amino acids. Trimming took 8 bases from V and 0 from J, leaving 14 bases between them. The CDR3: CAISPSARSYEQYF. The CDR3 nucleotides are TGTGCCATCTCCCCTAGCGCCCGCTCCTACGAGCAGTACTTC.

This clonotype was seen only once. The chain joins TRBV9 to TRBJ2-7, with 7 bases matching TRBD2. CDR1 and CDR2 (germline): SGDLS, YYNGEE. Germline trimming cut 1 base from V and 2 bases from J; bases unmatched to any gene: 3. The length of the CDR3 is 14 residues. The CDR3 loop is CASSVRDYPYEQYF. For the CDR3, the DNA is TGTGCCAGCAGCGTAAGGGACTACCCCTACGAGCAGTACTTC.

CDR3 amino acids: CASSLGVTGYEQYF. The CDR3 DNA reads TGTGCCAGCAGCTTGGGGGTGACAGGCTACGAGCAGTACTTC. The genes are TRBV5-6 and TRBJ2-7; tentative D call: TRBD1 (6 bases). V dropped 0 bases and J dropped 3 bases, with 10 bases sitting between them. The germline CDR1 and CDR2 sequences are SGHDT and YYEEEE. The CDR3 sequence is 14 residues long.

In its sample, this clonotype was seen once. The V call is TRBV30, the J call TRBJ1-2; D remains ambiguous. Trimming took off 0 bases at V and 7 bases at J, with 21 bases between the two ends. Germline V gene data show CDR1 as GTSNPN and CDR2 as SVGIG (reference sequence). The CDR3 spans 16 residues. The CDR3 bases are TGTGCCTGGAGTGTAGGCAGTCCCACCCTAGATTTTGGCTACACCTTC. It yields the protein CAWSVGSPTLDFGYTF.

CDR3 sequence: CSARDPGQGASPYGYTF. The CDR3 DNA follows: TGCAGTGCTAGAGATCCTGGACAGGGCGCATCGCCTTATGGCTACACCTTC. This chain links TRBV20-1 with TRBJ1-2; TRBD1 matches 8 bases. The junction had 14 bases not matched to a gene; V was cut back by 0 bases and J by 5 bases. Per germline, CDR1 DFQATT and CDR2 SNEGSKA (reference sequence). The CDR3 is 17 amino acids.

V usage is TRBV4-2 and J usage is TRBJ2-7; the D gene could be TRBD1 or TRBD2 (6 bases each). CDR1 and CDR2 (germline): LGHNA, YNFKEQ. The V end lost 0 bases, the J end lost 0 bases, and 12 bases lay between the germline ends. The CDR3 is 16 residues long. The CDR3 here is CASSQDRGAGSYEQYF. The DNA of the CDR3 is TGTGCCAGCAGCCAAGATAGGGGGGCCGGCTCCTACGAGCAGTACTTC.

The chain combines TRBV20-1 with TRBJ2-1; maybe TRBD2 (6 bases). The V gene's germline CDR1 is DFQATT and CDR2 SNEGSKA (reference sequence). The CDR3 spans 17 residues. V was pared by 0 bases and J by 5 bases, with 20 bases between. The CDR3 region has the DNA TGCAGTGCTAGAGATGTCTATGGGGGAGGATTCCACAATGAGCAGTTCTTC. Translating gives CSARDVYGGGFHNEQFF.

V is TRBV15 and J is TRBJ1-4; D not resolved. The CDR3 contains 15 residues. The ends were cut back, 0 bases at V and 8 bases at J, with 13 bases in the middle. Per the germline V gene, CDR1 is LNHNV and CDR2 is YYDKDF (reference sequence). CDR3 residues: CATSREAGVAEKLFF. The CDR3 DNA follows: TGTGCCACCAGCAGAGAGGCAGGTGTGGCCGAAAAACTGTTTTTT.

The rearrangement uses TRBV15 and TRBJ2-7; 9 positions match TRBD2. Germline V gene sequence: CDR1 LNHNV, CDR2 YYDKDF (reference sequence). Trimming at V came to 6 bases and at J to 2 bases, leaving 11 bases not matched to a gene. The CDR3 is made up of 16 amino acids. This CDR3 reads CATSGYSGSTTYEQYF. The CDR3 region has the DNA TGTGCCACCAGTGGCTATAGCGGGAGCACCACCTACGAGCAGTACTTC.

J is TRBJ2-1 and V is TRBV9; tentatively, D is TRBD1 or TRBD2 (5 bases each). This CDR3 is built from 18 residues. V shed 3 bases and J shed 1 base, with 20 bases lying between them. The germline CDR1 and CDR2 sequences are SGDLS and YYNGEE. The CDR3 coding sequence is TGTGCCAGCAGCGACCCTGCCCAGGTGGGACGGTCCTACAATGAGCAGTTCTTC. Its translation: CASSDPAQVGRSYNEQFF.

The chain recombines TRBV12-3 or TRBV12-4 with TRBJ1-5; perhaps TRBD1 as D (6 bases). V was trimmed by 6 bases and J by 1 base, leaving 13 bases between them. The CDR3 is 15 amino acids. CDR3 DNA: TGTGCCAGCAGAGCAGGGGTGGCGAGCAATCAGCCCCAGCATTTT. Translated: CASRAGVASNQPQHF.